This TCR beta chain appears in the sequencing data of a study of radiation and T cells in renal cell carcinoma. Study in general: Nephrectomy followed 15 Gy stereotactic body radiation by 4 weeks.

This CDR3 region has 13 residues. The V end lost 0 bases, the J end lost 4 bases, and 6 bases lay between the germline ends. The V gene's germline CDR1 is LGHNA and CDR2 YSLEER. Time point of the sample: blood 2 weeks post-SBRT. This sample's treatment: 15 Gy SBRT to primary tumor, nephrectomy 4 weeks later. Blood was sampled at baseline, 2 weeks and 4 weeks after SBRT. Clear cell pathology was present in this patient's renal cell carcinoma. In regard to this clone: Its antigen is not identified.

Measured with immunoSEQ multiplex PCR; TCRdb has only the in-frame clones, and not every one. The sample holds some 80,000 clones; about 86% are singletons and the top ten take approximately 22%. Study-level findings and limits: From baseline, blood top tumor clonotypes peaked at 2 weeks post-radiation.

Sequencing used blood, obtained from a patient whose treatment included radiotherapy and nephrectomy. The gene calls are TRBV4-3 and TRBJ1-2, with D unresolved. This TCR came from a woman aged 45-60 years with renal cell carcinoma. Written as DNA, the CDR3 is TGCGCCAGCAGCCAAGATATGGGCTATGGCTACACCTTC. Translating it yields CASSQDMGYGYTF.